The 27 T cell receptor beta chains below come from one sample, sequenced in a study of PD-1 blockade in mismatch repair-deficient tumors. Sequencing was performed with immunoSEQ multiplex PCR; in TCRdb, only in-frame clones are kept and a portion is missing. The sample holds 15,000 to 25,000 clones, 82% seen once. The input for sequencing was PBMCs, taken 52 weeks after starting pembrolizumab. All receptors derive from an adult with mismatch repair-deficient cancer.

For this clone: Additional DNA sequences in this sample encode the identical CDR3. V is TRBV5-6 and J is TRBJ1-5; D unresolved. Germline V gene data show CDR1 as SGHDT and CDR2 as YYEEEE. The CDR3 totals 13 residues. V lost 2 bases and J lost 3, with 6 bases in between. CDR3 in DNA: TGTGCCAGCAGCTTAGCCCTCAATCAGCCCCAGCATTTT. This codes for CASSLALNQPQHF.

This rearrangement joins TRBV28 to TRBJ2-5, with a tentative D call TRBD1 (6 bases). The CDR3 sequence is 12 residues long. The germline gives CDR1 MDHEN, CDR2 SYDVKM. Trimming pared 2 bases from V and 7 bases from J, leaving 8 bases between. The CDR3 DNA is TGTGCCAGCAGTTTAAAAGGGGGGACCCAGTACTTC. Translation: CASSLKGGTQYF. Full variable domain (remainder filled in from reference TRBV28 and TRBJ2-5): DVKVTQSSRYLVKRTGEKVFLECVQDMDHENMFWYRQDPGLGLRLIYFSYDVKMKEKGDIPEGYSVSREKKERFSLILESASTNQTSMYLCASSLKGGTQYFGPGTRLLVL.

J is TRBJ2-2 and V is TRBV27, with 8 bases identical to TRBD2. In germline, CDR1 is MNHEY, CDR2 SMNVEV (reference sequence). This CDR3 is 14 amino acids long. With V trimmed by 5 bases and J by 7 bases, 6 bases remained unmatched. The CDR3 nucleotides read TGTGCCAGCAGTAGCGGGAGAGCAGGCGGGGAGCTGTTTTTT. Protein: CASSSGRAGGELFF.

The J gene is TRBJ2-6, the V gene TRBV9; D gene ambiguous. The CDR3 contains 14 residues. Germline-derived CDR1 and CDR2 are SGDLS and YYNGEE. V shed 0 bases and J shed 1 base, with 2 bases lying between them. CDR3 sequence reads: CASSVASGANVLTF. For the CDR3, the DNA is TGTGCCAGCAGCGTAGCTTCTGGGGCCAACGTCCTGACTTTC.

V and J are TRBV6-9 and TRBJ1-1, with D perhaps TRBD1 (6 bases). This CDR3 region has 19 residues. V lost 7 bases and J 4 bases, leaving 31 bases between the germline ends. Per the germline V gene, CDR1 is MNHGY and CDR2 is SVAAGI. CDR3 region: CASTRPAGAVVFLGTEAFF. Written as DNA, the CDR3 is TGTGCCAGCACCAGGCCGGCAGGGGCCGTTGTTTTTCTGGGCACTGAAGCTTTCTTT.

This chain uses TRBV27 with TRBJ1-5; 7 bases are shared with TRBD1. V shed 6 bases and J 4 bases; nucleotides not matched to a gene: 12. There are 16 residues in the CDR3. CDR1 and CDR2 from the germline V gene are MNHEY and SMNVEV (reference sequence). The CDR3 loop is CASSPYSQGRNQPQHF. As DNA, the CDR3 is TGTGCCAGCAGCCCCTATTCACAGGGGAGGAATCAGCCCCAGCATTTT.

The V call is TRBV4-2, the J call TRBJ2-6; the match to TRBD2 covers 11 bases. With 5 bases clipped from V and 0 bases from J, the junction kept 3 bases outside the gene matches. CDR1 is LGHNA, CDR2 YNFKEQ, per germline. The CDR3 contains 17 residues. CDR3 loop: CASSKGLADSGANVLTF. CDR3 coding DNA: TGTGCCAGCAGCAAGGGACTAGCGGACTCTGGGGCCAACGTCCTGACTTTC.

V usage is TRBV27 and J usage is TRBJ2-7; D remains unclear. V was shortened by 2 bases and J by 0 bases, with 11 bases between the two germline ends. Germline CDR1 MNHEY, CDR2 SMNVEV (reference sequence). The CDR3 runs to 15 residues. The CDR3 DNA is TGTGCCAGCAGTTTAGTTGGTCATAGCTCCTACGAGCAGTACTTC. Translated: CASSLVGHSSYEQYF.

This sequence joins TRBV7-2 and TRBJ2-7; D ambiguous. In germline, CDR1 is SGHTA, CDR2 FQGNSA. Trimming cost V 2 bases and J 0 bases, with 5 bases left between them. This CDR3 contains 13 residues. Here the CDR3 DNA reads TGTGCCAGCAGCTTACAGATCTCCTACGAGCAGTACTTC. It specifies CASSLQISYEQYF.

The V gene is TRBV4-1, the J gene TRBJ2-6, with 7 positions matching TRBD1. V lost 4 bases to trimming and J lost 7 bases; unmatched junction nucleotides: 10. The CDR3 loop spans 16 amino acids. Per the germline V gene, CDR1 is MGHRA and CDR2 is YSYEKL. CDR3 protein: CASSPPGAGGANVLTF. As DNA, the CDR3 is TGCGCCAGCAGCCCCCCTGGGGCAGGGGGTGCCAACGTCCTGACTTTC.

This clone was detected only a few times. This rearrangement joins TRBV27 to TRBJ1-2, with D possibly TRBD1 on 5 matching bases. Germline V gives CDR1 MNHEY, CDR2 SMNVEV (reference sequence). V was trimmed by 5 bases and J by 5 bases, leaving 12 bases between them. This CDR3 has 13 residues. CDR3 region: CASSNWPGYGYTF. Here the CDR3 DNA reads TGTGCCAGCAGTAACTGGCCAGGGTATGGCTACACCTTC.

This clone occurred a few times. This rearrangement joins TRBV7-9 to TRBJ2-7; 12 nucleotides agree with TRBD1. The V gene's germline CDR1 is SEHNR and CDR2 FQNEAQ (reference sequence). Trimming took 5 bases from V and 7 from J; bases not matched to a gene: 9. The CDR3 length is 15 residues. The CDR3 region has the DNA TGTGCCAGCAGCGCCGGGACAGGGGGCGCGAGGGAGCAGTACTTC. Protein: CASSAGTGGAREQYF.

This sequence joins TRBV6-6 and TRBJ2-1; 11 positions agree with TRBD2. Germline CDR1 MNHNY, CDR2 SVGAGI (reference sequence). The CDR3 spans 15 residues. V lost 6 bases to trimming and J lost 7 bases; unmatched junction nucleotides: 8. The CDR3 here is CASSLAGGGVNEQFF. CDR3 DNA sequence: TGTGCCAGCAGCCTAGCGGGAGGAGGGGTTAATGAGCAGTTCTTC.

This clone was seen just once. The chain joins TRBV19 to TRBJ2-1, with D perhaps matching TRBD2 (5 bases). Germline loops: CDR1 LNHDA, CDR2 SQIVND (reference sequence). This CDR3 is built from 14 residues. V gave up 5 bases and J gave up 10 bases, with 18 bases separating them. The CDR3 reads CASSPGVWHQEQFF. The CDR3 bases are TGTGCCAGTAGTCCCGGGGTCTGGCATCAGGAGCAGTTCTTC. The whole variable domain, filled in from reference TRBV19 and TRBJ2-1, reads DGGITQSPKYLFRKEGQNVTLSCEQNLNHDAMYWYRQDPGQGLRLIYYSQIVNDFQKGDIAEGYSVSREKKESFPLTVTSAQKNPTAFYLCASSPGVWHQEQFFGPGTRLTVL.

The chain recombines TRBV11-2 with TRBJ1-4; TRBD1 might be the D (5 bases). V was pared by 1 base and J by 5 bases, with 17 bases between. Germline values: CDR1 SGHAT, CDR2 FQNNGV. The CDR3 loop spans 17 amino acids. This chain's CDR3 is CASSLGAGGRRNEKLFF. DNA of the CDR3: TGTGCCAGCAGCTTAGGGGCGGGGGGTAGACGGAATGAAAAACTGTTTTTT.

The rearrangement links TRBV30 to TRBJ1-1; no firm D call. This CDR3 comprises 13 residues. Looked up from germline, CDR1 is GTSNPN and CDR2 is SVGIG (reference sequence). Trimming shortened V by 1 base and J by 5 bases, and 11 bases separated the two germline ends. DNA for the CDR3: TGTGCCTGGAGTGAACAGAGCGGGACTGAAGCTTTCTTT. Translation: CAWSEQSGTEAFF.

This chain links TRBV29-1 with TRBJ2-5; a possible D gene is TRBD1 (6 bases). The J call may be incorrect, as the DNA end agrees better with TRBJ2-7. There are 15 residues in the CDR3. From germline, CDR1 is SQVTM and CDR2 ANQGSEA. This CDR3 reads CSVLRTVRNSYEQYF. In DNA, the CDR3 is TGCAGCGTGCTCCGGACAGTCCGAAACTCCTACGAGCAGTACTTC.

This chain uses TRBV10-2 with TRBJ2-7, with 12 bases matching TRBD2. CDR3 length: 15 residues. The V gene's germline CDR1 is WSHSY and CDR2 SAAADI. V was clipped by 6 bases and J by 3 bases; unmatched bases: 6. CDR3 region: CASSQGLAGFYEQYF. The CDR3 nucleotides read TGCGCCAGCAGCCAAGGACTAGCGGGATTCTACGAGCAGTACTTC.

This clone appeared a few times. The chain has TRBV7-6 and TRBJ2-7, with a possible D match to TRBD2 (6 bases). There are 15 residues in the CDR3. Germline CDR1 reads SGHVS; CDR2 reads FNYEAQ. The V end lost 3 bases, the J end lost 4 bases, and 16 bases lay between the germline ends. CDR3 amino acids: CASSFTSTGEYEQYF. The CDR3, as DNA: TGTGCCAGCAGCTTTACGAGTACGGGGGAATACGAGCAGTACTTC. Using reference TRBV7-6 and TRBJ2-7 for the parts outside the CDR3, the full variable domain is GAGVSQSPRYKVTKRGQDVALRCDPISGHVSLYWYRQALGQGPEFLTYFNYEAQQDKSGLPNDRFSAERPEGSISTLTIQRTEQRDSAMYRCASSFTSTGEYEQYFGPGTRLTVT.

This chain connects TRBV5-1 to TRBJ1-4; D is unclear. Trimming took 6 bases from V and 0 from J, leaving 6 bases between them. The CDR3 has 13 amino acids. Germline-derived CDR1 and CDR2 are SGHRS and YFSETQ. The CDR3, as DNA: TGCGCCAGCACCGGGACAACTAATGAAAAACTGTTTTTT. This sequence encodes CASTGTTNEKLFF.

V and J are TRBV28 and TRBJ2-1, with 13 bases that match TRBD2. The V segment lost 6 bases and the J segment 0 bases; nucleotides outside the gene matches: 11. Looked up from germline, CDR1 is MDHEN and CDR2 is SYDVKM. This CDR3 spans 19 amino acids. The CDR3 spells CASRPPGLAGSSSYNEQFF. CDR3 nucleotides: TGTGCCAGCAGGCCCCCGGGACTAGCGGGGTCGAGCTCCTACAATGAGCAGTTCTTC.

This sequence joins TRBV14 and TRBJ1-2, with TRBD1 as a possible D gene (6 bases). Germline assignment: CDR1 SGHDN and CDR2 FVKESK. This CDR3 is built from 15 residues. V was pared by 1 base and J by 3 bases, with 12 bases between. The CDR3 loop is CASSQAGGSYYGYTF. Written as DNA, the CDR3 is TGTGCCAGCAGCCAAGCGGGGGGCTCGTACTATGGCTACACCTTC.

This CDR3 reads CASSRRQGLISGANVLTF. In nucleotides, the CDR3 is TGCGCCAGCAGCAGGCGACAGGGTCTAATCTCTGGGGCCAACGTCCTGACTTTC. The V gene is TRBV5-1, the J gene TRBJ2-6, with 7 positions matching TRBD1. This CDR3 is built from 18 residues. The V gene's germline CDR1 is SGHRS and CDR2 YFSETQ. V dropped 4 bases and J dropped 0; count of bases not matched to a gene: 10.

J is TRBJ1-4 and V is TRBV7-2; 7 bases line up with TRBD1. Germline CDR1 reads SGHTA; CDR2 reads FQGNSA. The CDR3 loop spans 14 amino acids. Trimming cost V 6 bases and J 3 bases; bases outside gene matches: 4. CDR3 protein: CASSSGGPNEKLFF. The CDR3 DNA reads as TGTGCCAGCAGTTCAGGGGGGCCTAATGAAAAACTGTTTTTT.

The V gene is TRBV10-3, the J gene TRBJ2-7; D might be TRBD1 (6 bases). Germline CDR1 reads ENHRY; CDR2 reads SYGVKD. V lost 9 bases and J lost 1, with 16 bases in between. This CDR3 is 14 amino acids long. CDR3 sequence (DNA): TGTGCCATAACCGGAGGACAGTCTTCCTACGAGCAGTACTTC. It codes for CAITGGQSSYEQYF.

This chain joins TRBV6-6 and TRBJ1-5; 7 positions match TRBD1. Germline loops: CDR1 MNHNY, CDR2 SVGAGI (reference sequence). J lost 4 bases, V lost 4 bases, and 7 bases had no gene match. The CDR3 covers 15 residues. CDR3 region: CASSSGRGSNQPQHF. CDR3 DNA: TGTGCCAGCAGTTCAGGCAGGGGGTCTAATCAGCCCCAGCATTTT.

The chain carries TRBV30 and TRBJ2-5; 9 positions agree with TRBD2. CDR3 length: 14 residues. J lost 4 bases, V lost 1 base, and 4 bases had no gene match. Germline CDR1 and CDR2: GTSNPN and SVGIG (reference sequence). In nucleotides, the CDR3 is TGTGCCTGGAGTGATTTTAGCGGGAGAGAGACCCAGTACTTC. This codes for CAWSDFSGRETQYF. Using reference TRBV30 and TRBJ2-5 for the parts outside the CDR3, the full variable domain is SQTIHQWPATLVQPVGSPLSLECTVEGTSNPNLYWYRQAAGRGLQLLFYSVGIGQISSEVPQNLSASRPQDRQFILSSKKLLLSDSGFYLCAWSDFSGRETQYFGPGTRLLVL.